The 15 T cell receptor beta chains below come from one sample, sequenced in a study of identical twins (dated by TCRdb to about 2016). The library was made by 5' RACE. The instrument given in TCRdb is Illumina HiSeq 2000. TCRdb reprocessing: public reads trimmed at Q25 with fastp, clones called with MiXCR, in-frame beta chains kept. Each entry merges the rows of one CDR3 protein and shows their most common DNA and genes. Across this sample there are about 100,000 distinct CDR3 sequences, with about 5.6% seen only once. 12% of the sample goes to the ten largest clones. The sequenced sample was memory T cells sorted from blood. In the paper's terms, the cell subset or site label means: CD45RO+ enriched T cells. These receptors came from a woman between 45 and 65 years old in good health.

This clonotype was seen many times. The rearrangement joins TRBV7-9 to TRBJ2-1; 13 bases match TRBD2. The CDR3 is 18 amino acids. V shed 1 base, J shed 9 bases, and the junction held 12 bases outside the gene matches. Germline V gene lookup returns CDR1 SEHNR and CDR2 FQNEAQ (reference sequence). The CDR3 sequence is CASSLEGLLAGGPAEQFF. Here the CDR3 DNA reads TGTGCCAGCAGCTTAGAAGGCCTACTAGCGGGAGGGCCCGCTGAGCAGTTCTTC.

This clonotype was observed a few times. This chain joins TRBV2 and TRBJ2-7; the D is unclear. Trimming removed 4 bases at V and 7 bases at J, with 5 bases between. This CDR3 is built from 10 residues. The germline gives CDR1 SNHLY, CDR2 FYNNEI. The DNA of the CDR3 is TGTGCCAGCAGTGTTGGGGAGCAGTACTTC. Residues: CASSVGEQYF. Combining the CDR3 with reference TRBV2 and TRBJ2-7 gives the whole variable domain EPEVTQTPSHQVTQMGQEVILRCVPISNHLYFYWYRQILGQKVEFLVSFYNNEISEKSEIFDDQFSVERPDGSNFTLKIRSTKLEDSAMYFCASSVGEQYFGPGTRLTVT.

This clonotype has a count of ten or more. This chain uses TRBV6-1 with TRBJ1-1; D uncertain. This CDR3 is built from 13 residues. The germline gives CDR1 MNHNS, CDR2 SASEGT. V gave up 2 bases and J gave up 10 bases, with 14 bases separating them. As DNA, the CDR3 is TGTGCCAGCAGTGAATATTTCGACCTTCCAGCTTTCTTT. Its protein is CASSEYFDLPAFF.

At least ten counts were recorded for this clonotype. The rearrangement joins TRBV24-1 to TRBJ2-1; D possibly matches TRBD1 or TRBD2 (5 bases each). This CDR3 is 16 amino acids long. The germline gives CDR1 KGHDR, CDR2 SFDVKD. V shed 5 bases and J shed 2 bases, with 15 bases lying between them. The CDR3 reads CATSGRGTGPYNEQFF. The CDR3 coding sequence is TGTGCCACCAGTGGCCGGGGTACAGGACCCTACAATGAGCAGTTCTTC.

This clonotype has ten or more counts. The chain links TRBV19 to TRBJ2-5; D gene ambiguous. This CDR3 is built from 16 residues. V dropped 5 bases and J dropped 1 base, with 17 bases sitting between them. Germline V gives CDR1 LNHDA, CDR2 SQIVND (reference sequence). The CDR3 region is CASSPQIDWSQETQYF. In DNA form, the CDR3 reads TGTGCCAGTAGTCCCCAAATCGACTGGTCCCAAGAGACCCAGTACTTC.

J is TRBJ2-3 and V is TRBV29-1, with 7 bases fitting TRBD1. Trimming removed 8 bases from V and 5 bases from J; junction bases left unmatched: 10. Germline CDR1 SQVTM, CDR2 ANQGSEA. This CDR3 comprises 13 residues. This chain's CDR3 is CSLGSGGRDTQYF. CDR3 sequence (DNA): TGCAGCCTCGGGTCAGGGGGTAGAGATACGCAGTATTTT.

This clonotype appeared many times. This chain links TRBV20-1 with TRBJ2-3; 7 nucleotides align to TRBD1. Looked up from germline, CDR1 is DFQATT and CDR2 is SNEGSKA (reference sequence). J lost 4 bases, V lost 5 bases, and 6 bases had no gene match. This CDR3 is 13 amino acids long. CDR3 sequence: CSASNRGADTQYF. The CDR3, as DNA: TGCAGTGCTTCGAACAGGGGCGCAGATACGCAGTATTTT.

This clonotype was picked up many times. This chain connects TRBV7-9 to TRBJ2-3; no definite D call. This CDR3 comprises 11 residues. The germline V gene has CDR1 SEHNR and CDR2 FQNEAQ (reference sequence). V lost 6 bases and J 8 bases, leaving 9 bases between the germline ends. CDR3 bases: TGTGCCAGCAGTCTCGTATCTACGCAGTATTTT. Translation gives CASSLVSTQYF.

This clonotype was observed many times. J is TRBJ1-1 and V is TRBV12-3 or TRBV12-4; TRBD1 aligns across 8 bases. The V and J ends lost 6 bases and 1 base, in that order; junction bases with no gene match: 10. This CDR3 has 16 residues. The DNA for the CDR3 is TGTGCCAGCAGCCCTAATCCGGGACAGGAGAACACTGAAGCTTTCTTT. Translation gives CASSPNPGQENTEAFF.

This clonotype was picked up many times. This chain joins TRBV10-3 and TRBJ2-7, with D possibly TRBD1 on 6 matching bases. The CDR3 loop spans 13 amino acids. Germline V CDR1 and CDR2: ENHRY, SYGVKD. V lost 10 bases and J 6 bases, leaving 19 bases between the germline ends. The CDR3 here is CATRDKLSGEQYF. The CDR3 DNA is TGTGCCACCCGGGACAAACTAAGCGGCGAGCAGTACTTC.

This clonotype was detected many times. The CDR3 region has the DNA TGCGCCAGCAGCCAAGAAAGGCGGGGTCCCAAAAACATTCAGTACTTC. It translates to CASSQERRGPKNIQYF. The chain has TRBV4-1 and TRBJ2-4; D is possibly TRBD2 (6 bases). The V gene's germline CDR1 is MGHRA and CDR2 YSYEKL. The ends were cut back, 0 bases at V and 2 bases at J, with 11 bases in the middle. The CDR3 consists of 16 residues.

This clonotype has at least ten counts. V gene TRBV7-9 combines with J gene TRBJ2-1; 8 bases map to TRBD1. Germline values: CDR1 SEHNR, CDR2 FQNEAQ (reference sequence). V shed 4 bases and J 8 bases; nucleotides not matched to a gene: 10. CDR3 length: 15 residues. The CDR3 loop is CASSSGQGGFYEQFF. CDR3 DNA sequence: TGTGCCAGCAGCTCCGGACAGGGAGGCTTTTATGAGCAGTTCTTC.

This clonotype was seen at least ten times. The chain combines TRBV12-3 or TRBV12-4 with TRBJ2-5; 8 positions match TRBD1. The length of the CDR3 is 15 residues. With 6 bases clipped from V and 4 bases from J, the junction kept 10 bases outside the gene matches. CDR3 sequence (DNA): TGTGCCAGCAGCCCCAGGGGGCATGAGAGAGAGACCCAGTACTTC. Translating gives CASSPRGHERETQYF.

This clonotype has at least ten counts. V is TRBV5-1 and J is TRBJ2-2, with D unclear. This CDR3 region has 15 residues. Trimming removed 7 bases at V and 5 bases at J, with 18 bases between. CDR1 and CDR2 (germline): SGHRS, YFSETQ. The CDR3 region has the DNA TGCGCCAGCGGGTCGTGGGCTACAACTACCGGGGAGCTGTTTTTT. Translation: CASGSWATTTGELFF.

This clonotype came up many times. Here the CDR3 DNA reads TGTGCCATCAGTTCTGCAGTCCCCAGCGGGAGCGGCATTCAGTACTTC. Translation: CAISSAVPSGSGIQYF. The chain links TRBV10-3 to TRBJ2-4; 8 bases are shared with TRBD2. With V trimmed by 5 bases and J by 9 bases, 15 bases remained unmatched. The germline V gene encodes CDR1 ENHRY and CDR2 SYGVKD. The CDR3 is 16 amino acids.